This TCR beta chain was found in a study of shared clonotypes between healthy human individuals. Study results and limitations: The generation probabilities recorded for non-shared clonotypes fell below those of clonotypes shared by all four donors.

For sorted subsets, 150 to 250 ng DNA per replicate equaled roughly 29,000 T cell genomes. Only in-frame clones appear in the TCRdb table, and some are missing; sequencing was by immunoSEQ multiplex PCR. The sample shows about 340,000 clones, 70% to 75% of them seen only once. The CDR3 is 15 amino acids. CDR1 is SEHNR, CDR2 FQNEAQ, per germline (reference sequence). V lost 5 bases to trimming and J lost 2 bases, with 12 bases between them. The table lists this clone with a count of one. Its target is unknown. The sequence came from a young man in good health. The rearrangement uses TRBV7-9 and TRBJ1-4, with D perhaps TRBD1 (6 bases). Sequencing was done on a sample of memory CD4+ T cells sorted from blood. The subset is: CD45RA-negative fraction. The CDR3 protein is CASSDRGRTNEKLFF. CDR3 in DNA: TGTGCCAGCAGCGATCGGGGGCGGACTAATGAAAAACTGTTTTTT.